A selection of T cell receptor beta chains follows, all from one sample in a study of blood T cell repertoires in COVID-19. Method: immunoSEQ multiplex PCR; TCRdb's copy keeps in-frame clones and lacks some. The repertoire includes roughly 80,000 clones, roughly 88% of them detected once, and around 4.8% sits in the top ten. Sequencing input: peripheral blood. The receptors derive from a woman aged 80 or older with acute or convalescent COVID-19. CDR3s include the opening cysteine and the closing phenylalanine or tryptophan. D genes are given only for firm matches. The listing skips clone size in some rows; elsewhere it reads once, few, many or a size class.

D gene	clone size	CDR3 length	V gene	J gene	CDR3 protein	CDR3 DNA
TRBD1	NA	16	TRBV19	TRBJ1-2	CASSIATGGISYGYTF	TGTGCCAGTAGTATCGCAACAGGGGGGATATCCTATGGCTACACCTTC
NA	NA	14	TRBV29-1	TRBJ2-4	CSVGGEIAKNIQYF	TGCAGCGTTGGTGGAGAAATAGCCAAAAACATTCAGTACTTC
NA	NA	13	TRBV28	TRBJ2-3	CASSLSYTDTQYF	TGTGCCAGCAGTTTAAGCTACACAGATACGCAGTATTTT
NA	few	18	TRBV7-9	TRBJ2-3	CASSLVGGQKKHTDTQYF	TGTGCCAGCAGCTTAGTAGGGGGACAAAAAAAACACACAGATACGCAGTATTTT
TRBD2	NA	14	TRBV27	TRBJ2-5	CASSLSPGGETQYF	TGTGCCAGCAGTTTATCACCGGGAGGAGAGACCCAGTACTTC
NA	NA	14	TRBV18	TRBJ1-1	CASSPYSDNTEAFF	TGTGCCAGCTCGCCATACTCCGATAACACTGAAGCTTTCTTT
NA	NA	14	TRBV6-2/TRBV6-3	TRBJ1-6	CASSLGQNNSPLHF	TGTGCCAGCAGTCTTGGACAGAATAATTCACCCCTCCACTTT
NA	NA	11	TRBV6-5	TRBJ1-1	CASSYAGVAFF	TGTGCCAGCAGTTACGCCGGGGTAGCTTTCTTT
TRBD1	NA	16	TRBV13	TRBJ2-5	CASSARQGSWGETQYF	TGTGCCAGCAGCGCAAGACAGGGTTCCTGGGGAGAGACCCAGTACTTC
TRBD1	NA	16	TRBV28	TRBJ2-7	CASSFGGTGVSYEQYF	TGTGCCAGCAGTTTTGGGGGGACAGGGGTCTCCTACGAGCAGTACTTC
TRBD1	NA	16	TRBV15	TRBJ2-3	CATSRDMTGGVDTQYF	TGTGCCACCAGCAGAGATATGACAGGGGGTGTGGATACGCAGTATTTT
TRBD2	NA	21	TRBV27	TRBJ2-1	CASSLHPGTSGRGPPYNEQFF	TGTGCCAGCAGCCTTCATCCCGGGACTAGCGGGAGAGGTCCCCCTTACAATGAGCAGTTCTTC
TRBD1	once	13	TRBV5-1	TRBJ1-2	CASSLKDRAGYTF	TGCGCCAGCAGCTTAAAAGACAGGGCTGGCTACACCTTC
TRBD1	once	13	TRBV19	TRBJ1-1	CASSADRTTEAFF	TGTGCCAGTAGTGCGGACAGGACCACTGAAGCTTTCTTT
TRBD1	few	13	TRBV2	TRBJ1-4	CASRGTGEEKLFF	TGTGCCAGCAGGGGGACAGGGGAAGAAAAACTGTTTTTT
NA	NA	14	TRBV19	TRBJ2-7	CASSSGQNTYEQYF	TGTGCCAGTAGTAGTGGACAGAATACCTACGAGCAGTACTTC
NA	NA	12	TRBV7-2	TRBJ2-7	CASSLLAYEQYF	TGTGCCAGCAGCTTACTAGCGTACGAGCAGTACTTC
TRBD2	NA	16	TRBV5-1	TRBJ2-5	CASSLGTREGQETQYF	TGCGCCAGCAGCTTGGGGACGCGGGAGGGCCAAGAGACCCAGTACTTC
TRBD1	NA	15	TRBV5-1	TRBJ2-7	CASSPWTGYTYEQYF	TGCGCCAGCAGCCCCTGGACAGGGTACACCTACGAGCAGTACTTC
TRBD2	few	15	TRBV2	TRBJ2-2	CASEASGSTGGELFF	TGTGCCAGCGAGGCTAGCGGGAGTACAGGCGGGGAGCTGTTTTTT
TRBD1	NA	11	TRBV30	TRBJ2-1	CAWAGGHEQFF	TGTGCCTGGGCAGGGGGCCATGAGCAGTTCTTC
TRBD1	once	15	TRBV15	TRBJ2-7	CATSRTGTGYGEQYF	TGTGCCACCAGCAGAACCGGGACAGGGTATGGCGAGCAGTACTTC
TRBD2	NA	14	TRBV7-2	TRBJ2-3	CASSLAGGAGTQYF	TGTGCCAGCAGCTTAGCCGGGGGGGCCGGTACGCAGTATTTT
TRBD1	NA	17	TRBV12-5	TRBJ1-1	CASALGGAGGMNTEAFF	TGTGCTAGTGCCCTTGGAGGGGCAGGGGGAATGAACACTGAAGCTTTCTTT
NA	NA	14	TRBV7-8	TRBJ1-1	CASSPGSGDTEAFF	TGTGCCAGCAGCCCCGGGTCGGGGGACACTGAAGCTTTCTTT
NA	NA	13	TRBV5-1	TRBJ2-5	CASSLDSQETQYF	TGCGCCAGCAGCTTGGACAGTCAAGAGACCCAGTACTTC
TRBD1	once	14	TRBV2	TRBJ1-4	CASRRQGAREKLFF	TGTGCCAGCAGGCGACAGGGGGCGCGGGAAAAACTGTTTTTT
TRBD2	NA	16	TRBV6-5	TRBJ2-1	CASSSGTSGRYNEQFF	TGTGCCAGCAGTTCCGGGACTAGCGGGAGGTACAATGAGCAGTTCTTC
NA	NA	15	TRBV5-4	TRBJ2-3	CASSLGGISTDTQYF	TGTGCCAGCAGCTTGGGCGGGATCAGCACAGATACGCAGTATTTT
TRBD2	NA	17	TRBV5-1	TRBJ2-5	CASSFDGLAGHQETQYF	TGCGCCAGCAGCTTCGATGGACTAGCGGGCCACCAAGAGACCCAGTACTTC
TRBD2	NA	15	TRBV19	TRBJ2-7	CASRPTSGTPYEQYF	TGTGCCAGTAGACCTACTAGCGGTACCCCCTACGAGCAGTACTTC
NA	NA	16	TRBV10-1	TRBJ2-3	CASSDEPGEASDTQYF	TGCGCCAGCAGTGACGAGCCGGGGGAGGCCTCAGATACGCAGTATTTT
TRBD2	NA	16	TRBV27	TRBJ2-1	CASSLLGTSGKDEQFF	TGTGCCAGCAGTTTATTGGGGACTAGCGGGAAGGATGAGCAGTTCTTC
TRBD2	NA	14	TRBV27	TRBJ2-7	CASSLSPSGGPQYF	TGTGCCAGCAGTTTATCGCCTAGCGGGGGGCCCCAGTACTTC
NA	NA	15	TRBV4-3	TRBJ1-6	CASSQDGFYNSPLHF	TGCGCCAGCAGCCAAGACGGGTTCTATAATTCACCCCTCCACTTT
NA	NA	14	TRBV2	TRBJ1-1	CASSGRTSNTEAFF	TGTGCCAGCAGTGGCCGGACAAGTAACACTGAAGCTTTCTTT
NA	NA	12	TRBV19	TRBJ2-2	CAMGQNTGELFF	TGTGCCATGGGACAGAACACCGGGGAGCTGTTTTTT